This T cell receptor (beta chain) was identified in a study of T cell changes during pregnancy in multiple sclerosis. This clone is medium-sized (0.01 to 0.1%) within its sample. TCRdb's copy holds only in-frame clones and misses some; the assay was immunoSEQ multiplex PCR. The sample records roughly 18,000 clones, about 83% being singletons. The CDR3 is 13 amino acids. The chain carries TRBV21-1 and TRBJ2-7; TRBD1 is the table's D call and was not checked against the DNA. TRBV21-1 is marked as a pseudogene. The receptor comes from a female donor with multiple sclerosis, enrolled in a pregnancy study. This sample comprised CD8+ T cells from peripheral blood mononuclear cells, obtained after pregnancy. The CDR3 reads CASSKLGRYEQYF. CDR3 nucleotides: TGTGCCAGCAGCAAACTGGGCAGATACGAGCAGTACTTC.